In this sample, the clone carrying this T cell receptor beta chain turned up a few times. What it binds is unknown. With 2 bases clipped from V and 7 bases from J, the junction kept 14 bases outside the gene matches. CDR3 length: 17 residues. CDR1 is SEHNR and CDR2 is FQNEAQ in the germline V gene (reference sequence). This sample is drawn from a study of blood T cells in healthy people across ages. Study details: Per two T cells, template switching captured roughly one barcoded beta molecule.

Overall study findings and caveats: TCR beta diversity correlated strongly with naive T cell percentage. A conclusive naive versus antigen-experienced comparison was prevented by the unsorted PBMCs.

The second PCR ran about 6 to 12 cycles with a sample-barcoded 5' primer and J-beta primers. TCRdb reprocessed the 5' RACE reads with MiXCR, giving one entry per CDR3 protein. The repertoire holds roughly 800,000 distinct CDR3 sequences, with about 37% as singletons. Caucasian, healthy and from Russia, the donors were aged between about 6 and 90. The sample taken for sequencing was blood. The rearrangement joins TRBV7-9 to TRBJ1-1; 9 bases fit TRBD1. The TCR sequence derives from a young man in good health. In nucleotides, the CDR3 is TGTGCCAGCAGCTTACCCCCCGGGACAGGGTTTTTCGGTGAAGCTTTCTTT. It translates to CASSLPPGTGFFGEAFF.